The 20 T cell receptor beta chains reported below all come from one sample, sequenced in a study of T cell responses to AZD1222 COVID-19 vaccine. TCRdb keeps only in-frame clones here, not all; method: immunoSEQ multiplex PCR. The sample holds more than 250,000 clones, more than 85% seen once. Sequenced here: peripheral blood, sampled on day 0 of AZD1222 vaccination. The origin of the receptors is an adult in good health.

This chain uses TRBV4-2 with TRBJ1-2; 12 bases agree with TRBD1. The CDR3 is 18 residues long. The V gene end was trimmed by 1 base and the J gene end by 5 bases; junction bases not matched to a gene: 11. CDR1 is LGHNA, CDR2 YNFKEQ, per germline. The CDR3 DNA follows: TGTGCCAGCAGCCAAGGAGCCGGGACAGGGGGCGGGCAGTATGGCTACACCTTC. Residues: CASSQGAGTGGGQYGYTF.

The CDR3 DNA sequence: TGTGCCAGCAGGCCCAACAGGGAAAACACCATATATTTT. It encodes CASRPNRENTIYF. The rearrangement uses TRBV25-1 and TRBJ1-3, with D maybe TRBD1 (6 bases). The V gene lost 6 bases and the J gene lost 6 bases, with 12 bases spanning the gap. This CDR3 is 13 amino acids long. In germline, CDR1 is MGHDK, CDR2 SYGVNS.

CDR3 DNA: TGTGCCAGTAGTATCCTCTTGGGAGGGACAGGGATTAATGAAAAACTGTTTTTT. Amino acid sequence: CASSILLGGTGINEKLFF. The rearrangement joins TRBV19 to TRBJ1-4, with TRBD1 matching 9 bases. The trim removed 3 bases at V and 4 bases at J, leaving 12 bases unmatched. This CDR3 contains 18 residues. The germline V gene encodes CDR1 LNHDA and CDR2 SQIVND (reference sequence).

This clone was seen just once. The rearrangement uses TRBV4-3 and TRBJ2-2; D call uncertain. The CDR3 covers 14 residues. The V and J ends lost 0 bases and 3 bases respectively, with 5 bases between them. CDR1 is LGHNA and CDR2 is YSLEER in the germline V gene. The chain's CDR3 is CASSQDWDTGELFF. DNA for the CDR3: TGCGCCAGCAGCCAAGATTGGGACACCGGGGAGCTGTTTTTT.

The chain joins TRBV5-1 to TRBJ2-5; perhaps TRBD1 as D (5 bases). The CDR3 has 13 amino acids. Germline CDR1 SGHRS, CDR2 YFSETQ. Trimming took 2 bases from V and 3 from J, leaving 8 bases between them. CDR3 residues: CASSFGAEETQYF. The CDR3 region has the DNA TGCGCCAGCAGCTTTGGGGCAGAAGAGACCCAGTACTTC.

The genes are TRBV7-3 and TRBJ1-1; 9 positions agree with TRBD1. Germline assignment: CDR1 SGHTA and CDR2 FQGTGA. J lost 5 bases, V lost 3 bases, and 1 base had no gene match. This CDR3 has 13 amino acids. The CDR3 here is CASSFGQGTEAFF. The CDR3 nucleotides read TGTGCCAGCAGCTTCGGACAGGGGACTGAAGCTTTCTTT. Full variable domain (remainder filled in from reference TRBV7-3 and TRBJ1-1): GAGVSQTPSNKVTEKGKYVELRCDPISGHTALYWYRQSLGQGPEFLIYFQGTGAADDSGLPNDRFFAVRPEGSVSTLKIQRTERGDSAVYLCASSFGQGTEAFFGQGTRLTVV.

The chain employs TRBV7-9 and TRBJ1-6; no clear D gene. V lost 5 bases and J 8 bases, leaving 13 bases between the germline ends. Germline CDR1 SEHNR, CDR2 FQNEAQ (reference sequence). The CDR3 spans 14 residues. CDR3 loop: CASSLTGGHSPLHF. CDR3 nucleotides: TGTGCCAGCAGCCTTACCGGTGGGCATTCACCCCTCCACTTT.

V is TRBV28 and J is TRBJ1-1; 7 bases align to TRBD1. Trimming at V came to 3 bases and at J to 0 bases, leaving 4 bases not matched to a gene. The CDR3 has 15 residues. The germline V gene has CDR1 MDHEN and CDR2 SYDVKM. The CDR3 coding sequence is TGTGCCAGCAGTTTCTTCGACAGGGTGAACACTGAAGCTTTCTTT. Translation: CASSFFDRVNTEAFF.

The chain's CDR3 is CASSKSNYGYTF. CDR3 bases: TGTGCCAGCAGTAAGTCTAACTATGGCTACACCTTC. The chain is built from TRBV28 and TRBJ1-2; no clear D gene. This CDR3 is 12 amino acids long. CDR1 and CDR2 (germline): MDHEN, SYDVKM. Trimming shortened V by 5 bases and J by 0 bases, and 4 bases separated the two germline ends.

V and J are TRBV3-1 (or the pseudogene TRBV3-2) and TRBJ2-2; D remains unclear. The V end lost 4 bases, the J end lost 6 bases, and 9 bases lay between the germline ends. The CDR3 is 13 residues long. Germline CDR1 LGHDT, CDR2 YNNKEL (reference sequence). The CDR3 region is CASSLGGPGELFF. The CDR3 region has the DNA TGTGCCAGCAGCCTTGGCGGCCCCGGGGAGCTGTTTTTT.

In its sample, this clone was seen once. The V gene is TRBV7-2, the J gene TRBJ2-1, with D tentatively TRBD2 (6 bases). This CDR3 spans 15 amino acids. The V gene lost 5 bases and the J gene lost 5 bases, with 16 bases spanning the gap. Germline V gene data show CDR1 as SGHTA and CDR2 as FQGNSA. As DNA, the CDR3 is TGTGCCAGCAGCAACGGACTATCCCGGAACAATGAGCAGTTCTTC. Protein sequence: CASSNGLSRNNEQFF. Variable domain in full (rest from reference TRBV7-2 and TRBJ2-1): GAGVSQSPSNKVTEKGKDVELRCDPISGHTALYWYRQSLGQGLEFLIYFQGNSAPDKSGLPSDRFSAERTGGSVSTLTIQRTQQEDSAVYLCASSNGLSRNNEQFFGPGTRLTVL.

The chain uses TRBV15 and TRBJ2-1, with 9 bases aligning to TRBD2. CDR3 length: 17 amino acids. Germline V gene data show CDR1 as LNHNV and CDR2 as YYDKDF (reference sequence). The trim removed 0 bases at V and 4 bases at J, leaving 7 bases unmatched. In DNA form, the CDR3 reads TGTGCCACCAGCAGAGATCTTGCGGGAGGGTCATACAATGAGCAGTTCTTC. Translated: CATSRDLAGGSYNEQFF.

The V gene is TRBV5-4, the J gene TRBJ1-1; no firm D call. Trimming removed 4 bases at V and 4 bases at J, with 14 bases between. CDR1 is SGHNT, CDR2 YYREEE, per germline (reference sequence). CDR3 length: 14 residues. In nucleotides, the CDR3 is TGTGCCAGCAGCCTGGACCTTCGAGGCACTGAAGCTTTCTTT. This translates into CASSLDLRGTEAFF.

This clone was counted a single time. V gene TRBV6-5 combines with J gene TRBJ1-1; D gene unclear. The CDR3 extends over 13 amino acids. From germline, CDR1 is MNHEY and CDR2 SVGAGI. V lost 8 bases and J lost 1, with 11 bases in between. CDR3 nucleotides: TGTGCCAGCTTTGTCCGGGAGAACACTGAAGCTTTCTTT. It codes for CASFVRENTEAFF.

The chain combines TRBV28 with TRBJ1-2; possibly TRBD1 for D (5 bases). Germline loops: CDR1 MDHEN, CDR2 SYDVKM. V was pared by 5 bases and J by 4 bases, with 11 bases between. This CDR3 is built from 13 residues. The CDR3 reads CASSVPGPYGYTF. The CDR3 DNA is TGTGCCAGCAGTGTCCCGGGGCCCTATGGCTACACCTTC.

The chain combines TRBV2 with TRBJ1-2; D uncertain. The V end was cut by 10 bases, the J end by 4 bases, with 19 bases between. This CDR3 is 14 amino acids long. CDR1 and CDR2 from the germline V gene are SNHLY and FYNNEI. CDR3 in amino acids: CATLAEISLYGYTF. As DNA, the CDR3 is TGTGCCACCCTGGCGGAAATCAGCCTCTATGGCTACACCTTC.

V usage is TRBV28 and J usage is TRBJ2-7, with 9 bases aligning to TRBD1. V shed 4 bases and J 3 bases; nucleotides not matched to a gene: 4. CDR3 length: 14 residues. Germline CDR1 MDHEN, CDR2 SYDVKM. CDR3 residues: CASSSPGQGYEQYF. CDR3 in DNA: TGTGCCAGCAGTTCCCCGGGACAGGGCTACGAGCAGTACTTC.

For this clone: The junction and the germline gene differ at one end; a read error may be behind it. The chain has TRBV2 and TRBJ1-5, with D tentatively TRBD1 (5 bases). This CDR3 is 14 amino acids long. Germline loops: CDR1 SNHLY, CDR2 FYNNEI. The DNA for the CDR3 is TGTGCCAGCAGCGAAGGACGGACCTCCAGGGCCCAGCATTTT. Encoded protein: CASSEGRTSRAQHF.

This chain connects TRBV13 to TRBJ2-5; 7 positions agree with TRBD2. V was clipped by 5 bases and J by 5 bases; unmatched bases: 8. Germline CDR1 is PRHDT and CDR2 is FYEKMQ (reference sequence). The CDR3 has 14 amino acids. The CDR3 sequence is CASSLHGRTETQYF. CDR3 bases: TGTGCCAGCAGCCTACACGGGAGGACGGAGACCCAGTACTTC.

This sequence joins TRBV4-1 and TRBJ2-5, with no clear D. Germline assignment: CDR1 MGHRA and CDR2 YSYEKL. The CDR3 is 15 residues long. Trimming left V 1 base short and J 5 bases short, with 14 bases between. The CDR3 bases are TGCGCCAGCAGCCAAGGTTTTGGGGTACGGGAGACCCAGTACTTC. Residues: CASSQGFGVRETQYF.